A selection of T cell receptor beta chains follows, all from one sample in a study of blood T cell repertoires in COVID-19. Assay: immunoSEQ multiplex PCR; the TCRdb copy retains only in-frame clones and omits some. The profile shows roughly 300,000 clones, approximately 90% of them singletons. The sample consisted of PBMCs or T cells enriched from blood (not recorded which). These TCRs come from a woman in her 40s with acute COVID-19. Both conserved end residues are part of each CDR3. The D gene is left open where the match is weak. Some rows mark clone size as missing; the rest say once, few, many or name a class of expanded clone.

d_gene	j_gene	abundance	v_gene	CDR3nt	CDR3aa
TRBD1	TRBJ1-2	.	TRBV28	TGTGCCAGCAGTTTATCCGGGACAGGGAGGGGATATGGCTACACCTTC	CASSLSGTGRGYGYTF
.	TRBJ2-1	.	TRBV27	TGTGCCAGCAGTTTCGGAGGGCGGAATGAGCAGTTCTTC	CASSFGGRNEQFF
TRBD1	TRBJ2-1	.	TRBV24-1	TGTGCCACCAGTGATTTACAGGGGTATGAGCAGTTCTTC	CATSDLQGYEQFF
.	TRBJ1-1	.	TRBV6-6	TGTGCCAGCAGCCCCTCCCAGGGGAGCACTGAAGCTTTCTTT	CASSPSQGSTEAFF
.	TRBJ1-5	.	TRBV6-2/TRBV6-3	TGTGCCAGCAGCGTAAACAGCCTTTATAGCAATCAGCCCCAGCATTTT	CASSVNSLYSNQPQHF
.	TRBJ1-4	.	TRBV15	TGTGCCACCAGCAGAGATGAAGGCGCACGGGTTGGGGAAAAACTGTTTTTT	CATSRDEGARVGEKLFF
TRBD2	TRBJ2-3	.	TRBV2	TGTGCCAGCACCCTAGCGGGAGGGTTCCCAAGCACAGATACGCAGTATTTT	CASTLAGGFPSTDTQYF
TRBD1	TRBJ1-2	.	TRBV5-1	TGCGCCAGCAGCTCATCCGGAGGGGGCGTCCGACATGGCTACACCTTC	CASSSSGGGVRHGYTF
TRBD1	TRBJ1-2	.	TRBV7-2	TGTGCCAGCAGCATCACGACAGGGGGTAACGGCTACACCTTC	CASSITTGGNGYTF
.	TRBJ2-1	.	TRBV7-2	TGTGCCAGCAGCTTTGGTGGGAGTTTGGGTTATGAGCAGTTCTTC	CASSFGGSLGYEQFF
TRBD1	TRBJ1-5	.	TRBV14	TGTGCCAGCAGCCAAGAGACGGGACAGGGGAAAGATCAGCCCCAGCATTTT	CASSQETGQGKDQPQHF
TRBD1	TRBJ1-2	.	TRBV30	TGTGCCTGGAGTCCTCGACAGGGTCACGTCCATGGCTACACCTTC	CAWSPRQGHVHGYTF
.	TRBJ1-3	few	TRBV7-9	TGTGCCAGCAGCTTAGATGGCGGGGCAGGGAAAGGAAACACCATATATTTT	CASSLDGGAGKGNTIYF
.	TRBJ2-2	.	TRBV7-2	TGTGCCAGCAGCTTCCGGGACACCGGGGAGCTGTTTTTT	CASSFRDTGELFF
TRBD1	TRBJ1-1	.	TRBV6-5	TGTGCCAGCAGTAGGGACAGGGGAAACACTGAAGCTTTCTTT	CASSRDRGNTEAFF
TRBD1	TRBJ1-4	.	TRBV2	TGTGCCAGCGGCGGACAGGTGAATGAAAAACTGTTTTTT	CASGGQVNEKLFF
TRBD2	TRBJ2-3	.	TRBV29-1	TGCAGCGTGAGAGCCGGGACTACCCTCACAGATACGCAGTATTTT	CSVRAGTTLTDTQYF
TRBD1	TRBJ2-5	.	TRBV11-2	TGTGCCAGCAGCCTAAACAGGGGCGGATGGGAAGAGACCCAGTACTTC	CASSLNRGGWEETQYF
.	TRBJ1-1	.	TRBV2	TGTGCCAGCAGACAGGGCGAAACTGAAGCTTTCTTT	CASRQGETEAFF
.	TRBJ1-6	.	TRBV28	TGTGCCAGCAGTCAGACAGATAATTCACCCCTCCACTTT	CASSQTDNSPLHF
.	TRBJ2-2	.	TRBV5-6	TGTGCCAGCAGCTTGTTCCGTACCGGGGAGCTGTTTTTT	CASSLFRTGELFF
TRBD2	TRBJ2-3	.	TRBV3-1/TRBV3-2	TGTGCCAGCACCGCGGGACTAGCGGGGGCAGATACGCAGTATTTT	CASTAGLAGADTQYF
.	TRBJ2-7	few	TRBV5-4	TGTGCCAGCAGCGTAGCCGACTACGAGCAGTACTTC	CASSVADYEQYF
TRBD1	TRBJ2-1	.	TRBV30	TGTGCCTGGAGCAAGGGACAGGGGGTTATCATTGGTGAGCAGTTCTTC	CAWSKGQGVIIGEQFF
.	TRBJ2-3	once	TRBV21-1	TGTGCCAGCAGCAAAATACCGGGGGGGCCAACAGATACGCAGTATTTT	CASSKIPGGPTDTQYF
TRBD1	TRBJ2-4	.	TRBV4-1	TGCGCCAGCAGCCAAGAGCCCGGACAGGGGGCGTACATTCAGTACTTC	CASSQEPGQGAYIQYF
.	TRBJ2-7	.	TRBV11-2	TGTGCCAGCAGTCGGACATCCACCTCCTACGAGCAGTACTTC	CASSRTSTSYEQYF
TRBD1	TRBJ2-7	.	TRBV2	TGTGCCAGCAGTGGGGGGACAGGGGATCCCCTCGGCGAGCAGTACTTC	CASSGGTGDPLGEQYF
TRBD2	TRBJ2-7	few	TRBV4-1	TGCGCCAGCAGCCAATTAAGGACTAGCGCCTACGAGCAGTACTTC	CASSQLRTSAYEQYF
TRBD1	TRBJ2-7	.	TRBV19	TGTGCCACTAGTAGACAGGGTTCTGTCCACGAGCAGTACTTC	CATSRQGSVHEQYF
TRBD2	TRBJ2-1	.	TRBV5-4	TGTGCCAGCAGCTTGCGGGGGGGCCCAAACTCCTACAATGAGCAGTTCTTC	CASSLRGGPNSYNEQFF
.	TRBJ1-4	.	TRBV5-1	TGCGCCAGCAGCCTGACGGCCGGGCAGGGTGAAAAACTGTTTTTT	CASSLTAGQGEKLFF
.	TRBJ2-1	.	TRBV6-5	TGTGCCAGCAGTTACTCTAGCGCCCAGTTCTTC	CASSYSSAQFF
TRBD2	TRBJ2-7	once	TRBV6-5	TGTGCCAGCAGGTCCCCCCTAGCGGGCTCCTACGAGCAGTACTTC	CASRSPLAGSYEQYF
TRBD2	TRBJ2-1	.	TRBV27	TGTGCCAGCAGCCCCGGGACTAGCGGGAAAAATGAGCAGTTCTTC	CASSPGTSGKNEQFF
.	TRBJ1-2	.	TRBV29-1	TGCAGCGCAAGATCGACAGCAACCTATGGCTACACCTTC	CSARSTATYGYTF
.	TRBJ1-4	.	TRBV19	TGTGCCAGTACCACCGGGGGTGTAGAAAAACTGTTTTTT	CASTTGGVEKLFF
.	TRBJ2-1	.	TRBV19	TGTGCCAGTTCTCCTTCCCGGGTCGATGAGCAGTTCTTC	CASSPSRVDEQFF
.	TRBJ1-1	few	TRBV5-4	TGTGCCAGCAGCTTGGGGTCCAGTATCGCTGAAGCTTTCTTT	CASSLGSSIAEAFF
TRBD2	TRBJ2-1	.	TRBV19	TGTGCCAGTAGTTCGGCGGGAGGCTCCTACAATGAGCAGTTCTTC	CASSSAGGSYNEQFF